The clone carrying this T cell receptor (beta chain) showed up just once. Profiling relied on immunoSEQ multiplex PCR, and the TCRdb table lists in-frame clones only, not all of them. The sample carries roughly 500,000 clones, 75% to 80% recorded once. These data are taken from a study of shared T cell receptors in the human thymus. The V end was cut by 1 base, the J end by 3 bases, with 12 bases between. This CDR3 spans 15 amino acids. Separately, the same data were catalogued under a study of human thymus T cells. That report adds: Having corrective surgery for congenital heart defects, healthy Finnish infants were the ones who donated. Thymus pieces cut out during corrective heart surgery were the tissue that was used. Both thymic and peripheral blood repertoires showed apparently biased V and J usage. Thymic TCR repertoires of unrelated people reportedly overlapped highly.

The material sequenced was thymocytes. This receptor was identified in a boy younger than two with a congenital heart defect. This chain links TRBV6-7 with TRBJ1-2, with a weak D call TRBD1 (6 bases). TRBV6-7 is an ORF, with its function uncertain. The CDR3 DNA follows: TGTGCCAGCAGTTACTACCCCAACAGGGACTATGGCTACACCTTC. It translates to CASSYYPNRDYGYTF.